Presented here are 21 T cell receptor beta chains from one specimen sequenced in a study of regulatory T cells in long-lasting Graves disease. For TCR beta, libraries came from iRepertoire HTBI primers and Arm-PCR of CDR3 regions. TCRdb itself ran the multiplex PCR reads through MiXCR, one entry per CDR3 protein. This sample carries fewer than 400,000 distinct CDR3 sequences, around a fifth of them seen once, and the ten largest clones take just under 30%. The time point was: persistent/refractory GD, antithyroid drugs over 5 years with positive TRAb. Isolated PBMC RNA provided the starting material for the TCR library. The sequenced sample was peripheral blood mononuclear cells (PBMCs), obtained when the disease was refractory, from a patient treated with antithyroid drugs. The receptors shown here come from a female donor with Graves disease.

In this sample, this clonotype turned up a few times. The chain couples TRBV5-1 to TRBJ1-2; D may be TRBD1 (5 bases). V dropped 5 bases and J dropped 8 bases, with 16 bases sitting between them. Per germline, CDR1 SGHRS and CDR2 YFSETQ. CDR3 length equals 13 residues. The DNA for the CDR3 is TGCGCCAGCAGGGCCGGGACCGGGTGGGGCTACACCTTC. It encodes CASRAGTGWGYTF.

Ten or more counts support this clonotype. The CDR3 is CSARDSLPGPSNEKLFF. As DNA, the CDR3 is TGCAGTGCTAGAGATTCGCTGCCGGGACCTTCTAATGAAAAACTGTTTTTT. The genes are TRBV20-1 and TRBJ1-4; possibly TRBD1 for D (5 bases). CDR3 length: 17 residues. Germline CDR1 DFQATT, CDR2 SNEGSKA (reference sequence). V lost 0 bases, J lost 3 bases, and 17 bases lay in between.

This clonotype was observed a handful of times. The V and J genes are TRBV20-1 and TRBJ2-2; 8 nucleotides match TRBD2. The V gene's germline CDR1 is DFQATT and CDR2 SNEGSKA (reference sequence). J lost 2 bases, V lost 1 base, and 9 bases had no gene match. The CDR3 is made up of 17 amino acids. The CDR3 loop is CSARGRRSGSNTGELFF. The CDR3 DNA reads as TGCAGTGCTAGAGGGCGTAGGAGCGGGAGTAACACCGGGGAGCTGTTTTTT.

This clonotype was seen only a few times. The chain's CDR3 is CASSPRTGDNSPLHF. The CDR3 DNA is TGTGCCAGCTCACCCCGAACAGGGGATAATTCACCCCTCCACTTT. The chain combines TRBV18 with TRBJ1-6, with 7 bases matching TRBD1. Trimming removed 3 bases from V and 5 bases from J; junction bases left unmatched: 4. The CDR3 runs 15 residues. Per the germline V gene, CDR1 is KGHSH and CDR2 is LQKENI.

This clonotype was seen ten or more times. The V call is TRBV2, the J call TRBJ1-5; no clear D. The CDR3 runs 12 residues. CDR1 is SNHLY and CDR2 is FYNNEI in the germline V gene. Trimming shortened V by 4 bases and J by 5 bases, and 6 bases separated the two germline ends. The CDR3 is CASSVLHQPQHF. The CDR3 coding sequence is TGTGCCAGCAGTGTGTTGCATCAGCCCCAGCATTTT.

Worth noting for this clonotype: A much larger clone differs from this one at a single base, so this may be a read error. J is TRBJ1-4 and V is TRBV10-3; TRBD1 matches at 9 bases. The CDR3 has 13 amino acids. Per germline, CDR1 ENHRY and CDR2 SYGVKD. The CDR3 sequence: CAITRDRDEKPFF. CDR3 in DNA: TGTGCCATCACCCGGGACAGGGATGAAAAACCGTTTTTT.

Turning to this clonotype: A read error may explain this, as a much larger clone is one base away. This chain joins TRBV11-2 and TRBJ1-6, with D uncertain. The V gene's germline CDR1 is SGHAT and CDR2 FQNNGV. CDR3 size: 15 residues. The CDR3 loop reads CASSLRALYNSLLHF. The CDR3 DNA reads TGTGCCAGCAGCCTTCGGGCCCTTTATAATTCACTCCTCCACTTT.

The sample holds many counts of this clonotype. The V gene is TRBV5-1, the J gene TRBJ2-7; 8 bases are shared with TRBD2. CDR3 size: 14 residues. V lost 5 bases and J lost 0; bases outside the gene matches: 4. Per germline, CDR1 SGHRS and CDR2 YFSETQ. The CDR3 spells CASSSSGDSYEQYF. DNA of the CDR3: TGCGCCAGCAGTAGTAGCGGGGACTCCTACGAGCAGTACTTC.

Only a few counts were recorded for this clonotype. J is TRBJ1-4 and V is TRBV11-2; 9 nucleotides agree with TRBD1. The CDR3 spans 16 residues. V gave up 2 bases and J gave up 8 bases; unmatched junction bases: 9. CDR1 and CDR2 (germline): SGHAT, FQNNGV. CDR3 in amino acids: CASSLRFLDRGEKLFF. CDR3 in DNA: TGTGCCAGCAGCTTAAGGTTCCTGGACAGGGGCGAAAAACTGTTTTTT. Drawing the rest from reference TRBV11-2 and TRBJ1-4, the complete variable domain is EAGVAQSPRYKIIEKRQSVAFWCNPISGHATLYWYQQILGQGPKLLIQFQNNGVVDDSQLPKDRFSAERLKGVDSTLKIQPAKLEDSAVYLCASSLRFLDRGEKLFFGSGTQLSVL.

This clonotype showed up just a few times. This chain links TRBV2 with TRBJ1-5; 8 positions match TRBD1. This CDR3 is built from 16 residues. V gave up 6 bases and J gave up 6 bases; unmatched junction bases: 13. From germline, CDR1 is SNHLY and CDR2 FYNNEI. The CDR3 sequence is CASSHGVGQGGQPQHF. The CDR3 DNA is TGTGCCAGCAGCCATGGGGTCGGACAGGGCGGTCAGCCCCAGCATTTT.

The chain combines TRBV7-9 with TRBJ2-1; 9 nucleotides agree with TRBD2. Germline-derived CDR1 and CDR2 are SEHNR and FQNEAQ (reference sequence). The junction had 9 bases not matched to a gene; V was cut back by 3 bases and J by 0 bases. CDR3 length: 18 residues. In DNA, the CDR3 is TGTGCCAGCAGCTTGGCTCGGGCTAGCGGGGCCTCCTACAATGAGCAGTTCTTC. It yields the protein CASSLARASGASYNEQFF.

The chain has TRBV19 and TRBJ1-5; D not certain. The CDR3 is made up of 14 amino acids. The V and J ends lost 4 bases and 11 bases respectively, with 18 bases between them. From germline, CDR1 is LNHDA and CDR2 SQIVND (reference sequence). The DNA of the CDR3 is TGTGCCAGTAGTACCAATGGGGAGTTTTCAGCCCAGCATTTT. Amino acid sequence: CASSTNGEFSAQHF.

This clonotype has a count of ten or more. The V and J genes are TRBV6-1 and TRBJ1-2; D unresolved. The CDR3 runs 15 residues. CDR1 is MNHNS, CDR2 SASEGT, per germline. The V gene lost 5 bases and the J gene lost 2 bases, with 15 bases spanning the gap. The CDR3 DNA reads TGTGCCAGCAGTAAATTGTTTGGCTGGAACTATGGCTACACCTTC. Its translation: CASSKLFGWNYGYTF.

This chain joins TRBV24-1 and TRBJ1-1; D is unresolved. The length of the CDR3 is 13 residues. CDR1 and CDR2 (germline): KGHDR, SFDVKD. V lost 0 bases, J lost 11 bases, and 12 bases lay in between. CDR3 sequence (DNA): TGTGCCACCAGTGATTTGCGGTCGCATGTGGCTTTCTTT. Amino acids: CATSDLRSHVAFF.

This clonotype was seen only a few times. This chain joins TRBV6-9 and TRBJ1-2; weak D call: TRBD1 (6 bases). This CDR3 has 16 amino acids. Trimming removed 3 bases from V and 3 bases from J, with 17 bases in between. Germline values: CDR1 MNHGY, CDR2 SVAAGI. The CDR3 protein is CASSYGGGPGDYGYTF. The DNA for the CDR3 is TGTGCCAGCAGTTACGGGGGGGGCCCTGGAGACTATGGCTACACCTTC.

In its sample, this clonotype was seen many times. The V call is TRBV28, the J call TRBJ1-6; D is unresolved. The CDR3 loop spans 13 amino acids. The V end lost 9 bases, the J end lost 0 bases, and 6 bases lay between the germline ends. Per the germline V gene, CDR1 is MDHEN and CDR2 is SYDVKM. The CDR3 coding sequence is TGTGCCAGTCCAAGCTCCTATAATTCACCCCTCCACTTT. Protein product: CASPSSYNSPLHF.

This clonotype was detected ten times or more. This chain connects TRBV12-3 or TRBV12-4 to TRBJ2-7, with a possible D match to TRBD1 (6 bases). Trimming took off 0 bases at V and 0 bases at J, with 15 bases between the two ends. This CDR3 region has 17 residues. The CDR3 DNA is TGTGCCAGCAGTTTAGCTCGGATTAGGGGGTCCTCCTACGAGCAGTACTTC. Protein: CASSLARIRGSSYEQYF.

This clonotype was counted many times. The CDR3 nucleotides are TGTGCCAGCAGTGAACCGGGAGGGAACACTGAAGCTTTCTTT. Protein sequence: CASSEPGGNTEAFF. The chain uses TRBV6-1 and TRBJ1-1, with no clear D. Trimming cost V 2 bases and J 1 base, with 8 bases left between them. The germline V gene encodes CDR1 MNHNS and CDR2 SASEGT. The CDR3 has 14 residues.

There are a few counts of this clonotype. The chain has TRBV2 and TRBJ2-1; 13 nucleotides match TRBD2. This CDR3 contains 16 residues. CDR1 SNHLY and CDR2 FYNNEI come from the germline V gene. Trimming at V came to 5 bases and at J to 4 bases, leaving 5 bases not matched to a gene. The CDR3 sequence: CASSSGTSGIYNEQFF. The CDR3 bases are TGTGCCAGCAGTTCCGGGACTAGCGGGATTTACAATGAGCAGTTCTTC.

This clonotype was recorded a few times. The chain recombines TRBV6-1 with TRBJ2-3; TRBD2 matches at 10 bases. Trimming cost V 7 bases and J 3 bases; bases outside gene matches: 4. The CDR3 length is 14 residues. Germline CDR1 MNHNS, CDR2 SASEGT. CDR3 sequence: CASKAGLATDTQYF. CDR3 nucleotides: TGTGCCAGCAAGGCGGGACTAGCGACAGATACGCAGTATTTT.

V gene TRBV29-1 combines with J gene TRBJ1-1, with a weak D call TRBD1 (6 bases). V lost 6 bases to trimming and J lost 0 bases, with 11 bases between them. The germline V gene has CDR1 SQVTM and CDR2 ANQGSEA. The CDR3 runs 13 residues. The CDR3 coding sequence is TGCAGCGTGGGGGCAGACATGAACACTGAAGCTTTCTTT. Encoded protein: CSVGADMNTEAFF. The full variable domain, with the rest looked up from reference TRBV29-1 and TRBJ1-1, is SAVISQKPSRDICQRGTSLTIQCQVDSQVTMMFWYRQQPGQSLTLIATANQGSEATYESGFVIDKFPISRPNLTFSTLTVSNMSPEDSSIYLCSVGADMNTEAFFGQGTRLTVV.